This is a list of T cell receptor beta chains from one sample in a study of CD8 T cells in ankylosing spondylitis. TCRdb independently ran MiXCR on the 5' RACE reads; one entry per CDR3 protein. This table has approximately 440,000 distinct CDR3 sequences, over 15% appearing once. The sequenced material came from blood, either unsorted or a sorted T cell fraction (not recorded which). These receptors all come from a male donor with ankylosing spondylitis. Each CDR3 is given without its conserved first and last residue.

14,TRBJ1-6,TRBV7-2,ASSPGGGLYNSPLH
10,TRBJ2-5,TRBV29-1,SVLTAQETQY
15,TRBJ2-7,TRBV11-2,ASSLMTGQALSYEQY
14,TRBJ2-5,TRBV6-2/TRBV6-3,ASTHRSGRAEETQY
14,TRBJ1-4,TRBV15,ATSRDRATTNEKLF
12,TRBJ1-1,TRBV5-1,ASSSSRQNTEAF
13,TRBJ2-5,TRBV9,ASSVGRGQQETQY
15,TRBJ1-2,TRBV12-3/TRBV12-4,ASSLRKGALRNYGYT
11,TRBJ1-6,TRBV30,ALGLTGVSPLH
12,TRBJ2-3,TRBV20-1,SASLRGSTDTQY
13,TRBJ2-7,TRBV7-2,ASSLYASGSYEQY
15,TRBJ2-1,TRBV9,ASSVALKRGGYNEQF
14,TRBJ1-5,TRBV5-5,ASSLLGQGLNQPQH
12,TRBJ1-1,TRBV11-3,ASSFRVKNTEAF
13,TRBJ2-2,TRBV20-1,SARKGQTGPGELF
14,TRBJ2-2,TRBV6-5,ASSYFRVMDTGELF
16,TRBJ2-2,TRBV5-1,ASRRTSGSTGGTGELF
12,TRBJ1-3,TRBV13,ASSFSTGRNTIY
16,TRBJ2-6,TRBV4-1,ASSQDREGRAGANVLT
13,TRBJ2-7,TRBV12-3/TRBV12-4,ASSSNPGGRYEQY
15,TRBJ2-3,TRBV9,ASSVTSAGASTDTQY
13,TRBJ1-2,TRBV18,ASSRGQGGLYGYT
14,TRBJ1-1,TRBV30,AWSVRGQGARVEAF
15,TRBJ1-1,TRBV11-2,ASSSQALTGVGTEAF
11,TRBJ2-7,TRBV20-1,SASGDLDYEQY
14,TRBJ2-7,TRBV20-1,SASVSSGSRSYEQY
13,TRBJ1-1,TRBV5-1,ASSLVGDPNTEAF
10,TRBJ1-5,TRBV3-1,ASGSVNQPQH
12,TRBJ2-1,TRBV15,ATSRVGGHDEQF
10,TRBJ1-1,TRBV10-3,AISEQGQKAF
13,TRBJ1-1,TRBV4-1,ASSQDNGVGTEAF
13,TRBJ2-3,TRBV4-2,ASSHTTGEADTQY
11,TRBJ1-5,TRBV20-1,SARQDSNQPQH
11,TRBJ1-1,TRBV5-1,ASSRGGATEAF
14,TRBJ1-3,TRBV12-3/TRBV12-4,ASSQDPLTPGNTIY
12,TRBJ2-1,TRBV7-8,ASSLDLGYGEQF
12,TRBJ2-1,TRBV7-2,ASSLPIPRSEQF
11,TRBJ2-6,TRBV20-1,SARGSGANVLT
11,TRBJ2-1,TRBV5-5,ASQTSSYNEQF
12,TRBJ2-5,TRBV20-1,SARVTANQETQY
15,TRBJ2-5,TRBV4-1,ASSQYSGLGGQETQY
12,TRBJ1-1,TRBV12-3/TRBV12-4,ASSLNQGGTEAF
13,TRBJ1-5,TRBV20-1,SATERGVSNQPQH
16,TRBJ2-3,TRBV11-1,ASSPPAQAGGFTDTQY
13,TRBJ2-3,TRBV6-1,ASRPGLAGEGTQY
13,TRBJ2-3,TRBV5-1,ASSQGLSITDTQY
12,TRBJ2-7,TRBV6-5,ASSYSGNSYEQY
15,TRBJ2-1,TRBV20-1,SASALREVTTYNEQF
12,TRBJ1-4,TRBV5-6,ASSYRALSEKLF
13,TRBJ2-2,TRBV7-2,ASSNRGSNTGELF
11,TRBJ2-2,TRBV12-3/TRBV12-4,ASSFENTGELF
14,TRBJ2-1,TRBV18,ASSPPWSGGENEQF
12,TRBJ1-6,TRBV19,ASSEALGDSPLH
13,TRBJ1-1,TRBV29-1,SISVRGAGNTEAF
11,TRBJ1-1,TRBV29-1,SDRQQGVTEAF
11,TRBJ2-5,TRBV20-1,SARGKNQETQY
11,TRBJ1-6,TRBV28,ASSTGGGSPLH
14,TRBJ2-7,TRBV20-1,SARRRTSAGTYEQY